The 24 T cell receptor beta chains below come from one sample, sequenced in a study of cytomegalovirus exposure and HLA in healthy donors. The PCR made use of 60 Vbeta and 13 Jbeta primers. This table comes from immunoSEQ multiplex PCR, and its TCRdb copy is limited to in-frame clones, with some not included. The repertoire holds some 90,000 clones, with 81% as singletons. Sequenced: PBMCs. Receptor source: a woman aged 70-85 years in good health and CMV-seropositive.

The chain has TRBV28 and TRBJ2-4; TRBD1 agrees at 10 bases. The V gene end was trimmed by 4 bases and the J gene end by 8 bases; junction bases not matched to a gene: 8. This CDR3 comprises 15 residues. CDR1 is MDHEN, CDR2 SYDVKM, per germline. CDR3 coding DNA: TGTGCCAGCAGTTCCACCGGGACAGGGGAGGACATTCAGTACTTC. Encoded protein: CASSSTGTGEDIQYF.

V and J are TRBV28 and TRBJ2-1; 7 bases line up with TRBD2. Losses at the gene ends were 6 bases for V and 7 bases for J; bases not matched to a gene: 9. The CDR3 contains 14 residues. CDR1 and CDR2 from the germline V gene are MDHEN and SYDVKM. This chain's CDR3 is CASSRGGSRNEQFF. The CDR3 DNA follows: TGTGCCAGCAGCCGCGGCGGGAGCCGGAATGAGCAGTTCTTC.

The chain uses TRBV19 and TRBJ2-5; maybe TRBD1 (5 bases). The length of the CDR3 is 14 residues. Germline CDR1 LNHDA, CDR2 SQIVND (reference sequence). V gave up 2 bases and J gave up 7 bases, with 14 bases separating them. This CDR3 is CASSIQGQIGTQYF. The CDR3 bases are TGTGCCAGTAGTATACAGGGCCAAATTGGGACCCAGTACTTC. Looking up the rest from reference TRBV19 and TRBJ2-5 gives the full variable domain: DGGITQSPKYLFRKEGQNVTLSCEQNLNHDAMYWYRQDPGQGLRLIYYSQIVNDFQKGDIAEGYSVSREKKESFPLTVTSAQKNPTAFYLCASSIQGQIGTQYFGPGTRLLVL.

V is TRBV28 and J is TRBJ2-6; D might be TRBD1 (6 bases). This CDR3 region has 16 residues. From germline, CDR1 is MDHEN and CDR2 SYDVKM. Trimming took 3 bases from V and 0 from J, leaving 9 bases between them. The CDR3 DNA sequence: TGTGCCAGCAGTTTCCAGGGGAGCTCTGGGGCCAACGTCCTGACTTTC. This sequence encodes CASSFQGSSGANVLTF.

The gene calls are TRBV11-2 and TRBJ1-4; no definite D call. Trimming removed 2 bases at V and 8 bases at J, with 9 bases between. Germline assignment: CDR1 SGHAT and CDR2 FQNNGV. The CDR3 is made up of 13 amino acids. This chain's CDR3 is CASSLSIREKLFF. CDR3 sequence (DNA): TGTGCCAGCAGCTTAAGCATTCGGGAAAAACTGTTTTTT.

The CDR3: CAASSGRIYEQYF. The CDR3 coding sequence is TGTGCCGCTTCTAGCGGGAGGATATACGAGCAGTACTTC. This rearrangement joins TRBV10-3 to TRBJ2-7, with 11 bases aligning to TRBD2. The length of the CDR3 is 13 residues. V lost 11 bases, J lost 4 bases, and 7 bases stayed unmatched. Germline V gene sequence: CDR1 ENHRY, CDR2 SYGVKD.

As DNA, the CDR3 is TGTGCCAGCAGCTCAAGGACTAGCGGGAGTAGGTACGAGCAGTACTTC. Residues: CASSSRTSGSRYEQYF. The chain combines TRBV7-2 with TRBJ2-5; 13 bases map to TRBD2. TRBJ2-7 matches the DNA end more closely, so the J call is doubtful. This CDR3 is 16 amino acids long. Germline V lookup: CDR1 SGHTA, CDR2 FQGNSA.

The chain combines TRBV28 with TRBJ1-5, with 9 positions matching TRBD1. V gave up 7 bases and J gave up 3 bases; unmatched junction bases: 7. Germline values: CDR1 MDHEN, CDR2 SYDVKM. The CDR3 extends over 15 amino acids. The CDR3 is CASNPGTGNNQPQHF. The CDR3 coding sequence is TGTGCCAGCAACCCCGGGACAGGGAACAATCAGCCCCAGCATTTT. Drawing the rest from reference TRBV28 and TRBJ1-5, the complete variable domain is DVKVTQSSRYLVKRTGEKVFLECVQDMDHENMFWYRQDPGLGLRLIYFSYDVKMKEKGDIPEGYSVSREKKERFSLILESASTNQTSMYLCASNPGTGNNQPQHFGDGTRLSIL.

This clone was recorded once. The rearrangement uses TRBV7-2 and TRBJ1-2; the D gene is possibly TRBD1 (6 bases). Germline CDR1 and CDR2: SGHTA and FQGNSA. The CDR3 runs to 15 residues. With 3 bases removed from V and 4 bases from J, the gap between germline ends came to 15 bases. The CDR3 bases are TGTGCCAGCAGCTTGGACAGATTAGAGGTCTATGGCTACACCTTC. Translation: CASSLDRLEVYGYTF.

The V call is TRBV27, the J call TRBJ2-6; tentatively, D is TRBD2 (5 bases). Trimming cost V 6 bases and J 2 bases, with 8 bases left between them. This CDR3 contains 14 residues. CDR1 MNHEY and CDR2 SMNVEV come from the germline V gene (reference sequence). The CDR3 coding sequence is TGTGCCAGCAGGGAGGTCCCTGGGGCCAACGTCCTGACTTTC. It yields the protein CASREVPGANVLTF. The full variable domain, with the rest looked up from reference TRBV27 and TRBJ2-6, is EAQVTQNPRYLITVTGKKLTVTCSQNMNHEYMSWYRQDPGLGLRQIYYSMNVEVTDKGDVPEGYKVSRKEKRNFPLILESPSPNQTSLYFCASREVPGANVLTFGAGSRLTVL.

This clone was seen a handful of times. The genes are TRBV20-1 and TRBJ2-3, with D unresolved. Trimming shortened V by 3 bases and J by 3 bases, and 4 bases separated the two germline ends. The V gene's germline CDR1 is DFQATT and CDR2 SNEGSKA (reference sequence). The CDR3 contains 11 residues. This chain's CDR3 is CSASPTDTQYF. CDR3 coding DNA: TGCAGTGCTAGCCCAACAGATACGCAGTATTTT.

The chain employs TRBV7-2 and TRBJ2-2, with 8 bases aligning to TRBD1. CDR1 is SGHTA and CDR2 is FQGNSA in the germline V gene. CDR3 length: 14 residues. V dropped 10 bases and J dropped 4; count of bases not matched to a gene: 8. The CDR3 region has the DNA TGTGCCATTTCAACAGGGGGGCGCACCGGGGAGCTGTTTTTT. Protein: CAISTGGRTGELFF.

This chain uses TRBV4-2 with TRBJ2-7; D is perhaps TRBD2 (5 bases). Germline V gene lookup returns CDR1 LGHNA and CDR2 YNFKEQ. CDR3 length equals 15 residues. Trimming took 0 bases from V and 5 from J, leaving 14 bases between them. This CDR3 reads CASSQDPLAGDEQYF. CDR3 nucleotides: TGTGCCAGCAGCCAAGATCCGCTAGCAGGAGACGAGCAGTACTTC.

The chain joins TRBV28 to TRBJ2-4; D may be TRBD2 (6 bases). V was shortened by 4 bases and J by 14 bases, with 15 bases between the two germline ends. The CDR3 extends over 12 amino acids. Germline V gene sequence: CDR1 MDHEN, CDR2 SYDVKM. Here the CDR3 DNA reads TGTGCCAGCAGTTCGCTGCCCGGAGGGGAGTACTTC. Encoded protein: CASSSLPGGEYF.

The chain links TRBV5-1 to TRBJ2-1, with D unclear. Germline V gene data show CDR1 as SGHRS and CDR2 as YFSETQ. The CDR3 sequence is 14 residues long. V was pared by 4 bases and J by 3 bases, with 11 bases between. The CDR3 nucleotides read TGCGCCAGCAGCCCGGGTTACGGCTACAATGAGCAGTTCTTC. Its translation is CASSPGYGYNEQFF.

The chain recombines TRBV4-3 with TRBJ2-1; D possibly corresponds to TRBD2 (6 bases). The CDR3 consists of 16 residues. The V and J ends lost 3 bases and 6 bases respectively, with 18 bases between them. CDR1 LGHNA and CDR2 YSLEER come from the germline V gene. CDR3 nucleotides: TGCGCCAGCAGCCACTCCCCTCGCCTGGGAGGCAATGAGCAGTTCTTC. Its translation is CASSHSPRLGGNEQFF.

Concerning this clone itself: The junction and the germline gene differ at one end; a read error may be behind it. The rearrangement joins TRBV7-7 to TRBJ2-3; the match to TRBD2 covers 7 bases. Per germline, CDR1 SSHAT and CDR2 FNYEAQ (reference sequence). The CDR3 runs to 19 residues. CDR3 region: CASSYPSGTNFSSTDTQYF. The CDR3 coding sequence is TGTGCTAGCAGCTACCCATCCGGGACTAATTTCTCTAGCACAGATACGCAGTATTTT.

The chain is built from TRBV7-2 and TRBJ1-1, with 8 bases identical to TRBD1. The CDR3 is 15 amino acids. J was trimmed by 1 base and V by 5 bases; bases with no gene match: 6. Germline V gives CDR1 SGHTA, CDR2 FQGNSA. The CDR3 nucleotides are TGTGCCAGCAGCCCCGCGACAGGGGAGAACACTGAAGCTTTCTTT. It translates to CASSPATGENTEAFF. The whole variable domain, filled in from reference TRBV7-2 and TRBJ1-1, reads GAGVSQSPSNKVTEKGKDVELRCDPISGHTALYWYRQSLGQGLEFLIYFQGNSAPDKSGLPSDRFSAERTGGSVSTLTIQRTQQEDSAVYLCASSPATGENTEAFFGQGTRLTVV.

This chain connects TRBV19 to TRBJ2-5, with 8 positions matching TRBD1. The J call is uncertain, as TRBJ2-7 better fits the DNA end. The CDR3 length is 15 residues. Per germline, CDR1 LNHDA and CDR2 SQIVND (reference sequence). As DNA, the CDR3 is TGTGCCAGTAGTCCCGGGACAGGCAATTCCTACGAGCAGTACTTC. This encodes CASSPGTGNSYEQYF.

This clone was found a few times. V usage is TRBV6-1 and J usage is TRBJ2-1, with 7 bases aligning to TRBD2. V lost 6 bases and J lost 4; bases outside the gene matches: 9. Germline loops: CDR1 MNHNS, CDR2 SASEGT. The CDR3 runs to 15 residues. The CDR3 spells CASRPWGGIYNEQFF. DNA of the CDR3: TGTGCCAGCAGGCCGTGGGGGGGGATATACAATGAGCAGTTCTTC.

The chain recombines TRBV4-3 with TRBJ2-3; 7 bases line up with TRBD2. With V trimmed by 1 base and J by 5 bases, 9 bases remained unmatched. Germline-derived CDR1 and CDR2 are LGHNA and YSLEER. The CDR3 runs 16 residues. Here the CDR3 DNA reads TGCGCCAGCAGCCAAGCGGCCGGCGGGAGAGTAGATACGCAGTATTTT. Residues: CASSQAAGGRVDTQYF.

The gene calls are TRBV7-8 and TRBJ2-1; a possible D gene is TRBD2 (6 bases). The V and J ends lost 6 bases and 0 bases respectively, with 18 bases between them. The CDR3 covers 17 residues. Germline CDR1 and CDR2: SGHVS and FQNEAQ. The CDR3 sequence: CASSPGDFRSSYNEQFF. The CDR3 DNA reads as TGTGCCAGCAGTCCTGGGGACTTTCGAAGCTCCTACAATGAGCAGTTCTTC.

V is TRBV6-5 and J is TRBJ2-1, with D perhaps matching TRBD1 (6 bases). This CDR3 has 11 amino acids. The germline gives CDR1 MNHEY, CDR2 SVGAGI. V was clipped by 7 bases and J by 7 bases, with 8 bases between them. The CDR3 sequence: CASTQGNEQFF. The CDR3 DNA follows: TGTGCCAGCACACAGGGAAATGAGCAGTTCTTC.

This rearrangement joins TRBV28 to TRBJ1-3; 7 nucleotides line up with TRBD1. J lost 6 bases, V lost 7 bases, and 6 bases had no gene match. The germline V gene has CDR1 MDHEN and CDR2 SYDVKM. CDR3 size: 13 residues. The CDR3 DNA reads TGTGCCAGCAAGAAGGGGGCCGTAAACACCATATATTTT. Amino acids: CASKKGAVNTIYF. Full variable domain (outside the CDR3, taken from reference TRBV28 and TRBJ1-3): DVKVTQSSRYLVKRTGEKVFLECVQDMDHENMFWYRQDPGLGLRLIYFSYDVKMKEKGDIPEGYSVSREKKERFSLILESASTNQTSMYLCASKKGAVNTIYFGEGSWLTVV.